The 28 T cell receptor beta chains given below trace back to one sample, sequenced in a study of T cell repertoires in cytomegalovirus infection. TCRdb reprocessed the reads via MiXCR and lists one record per CDR3 protein. The sample lists some 680,000 distinct CDR3 sequences, about 40% seen once, with around 3% in the top ten. The sample was PBMCs. These receptors were obtained from a human donor in good health (CMV status not recorded). Some clones in this sample may be carry-over from other donors' samples.

The chain carries TRBV18 and TRBJ1-5; 11 nucleotides agree with TRBD1. Germline loops: CDR1 KGHSH, CDR2 LQKENI. The CDR3 has 15 residues. V was clipped by 4 bases and J by 9 bases; unmatched bases: 8. This chain's CDR3 is CASSLDGQGARPQHF. CDR3 bases: TGTGCCAGCTCACTCGACGGACAGGGGGCGAGGCCCCAGCATTTT.

This clonotype has a handful of counts. This rearrangement joins TRBV12-3 or TRBV12-4 to TRBJ2-7, with D perhaps matching TRBD1 (6 bases). This CDR3 region has 17 residues. Deletions cut 2 bases from V and 0 bases from J, with 17 bases between. The CDR3 loop reads CASSLLSSTGFSYEQYF. The CDR3 nucleotides read TGTGCCAGCAGTTTATTGTCGTCGACAGGCTTCTCCTACGAGCAGTACTTC.

The chain combines TRBV28 with TRBJ2-7; D unresolved. CDR1 is MDHEN, CDR2 SYDVKM, per germline. The germline V and J ends were trimmed by 3 bases and 1 base, with 16 bases remaining between them. The length of the CDR3 is 16 residues. The CDR3 protein is CASSFGQHQPSYEQYF. The CDR3 DNA reads TGTGCCAGCAGTTTCGGCCAACACCAGCCTTCCTACGAGCAGTACTTC. The variable domain in full, with the rest retrieved from reference TRBV28 and TRBJ2-7, is DVKVTQSSRYLVKRTGEKVFLECVQDMDHENMFWYRQDPGLGLRLIYFSYDVKMKEKGDIPEGYSVSREKKERFSLILESASTNQTSMYLCASSFGQHQPSYEQYFGPGTRLTVT.

About this clonotype: A read error may produce the germline difference seen at one junction end. This sequence joins TRBV20-1 and TRBJ2-4; D uncertain. The germline CDR1 and CDR2 sequences are DFQATT and SNEGSKA (reference sequence). The CDR3 sequence is 14 residues long. The DNA for the CDR3 is TGCAGTGCTAGAGATAGTATAGCCAAAACCATTCAGTACTTC. Translated: CSARDSIAKTIQYF.

The chain has TRBV5-4 and TRBJ2-5; D gene uncertain. Germline V lookup: CDR1 SGHNT, CDR2 YYREEE (reference sequence). The length of the CDR3 is 14 residues. Trimming shortened V by 2 bases and J by 4 bases, and 12 bases separated the two germline ends. Here the CDR3 reads CASSLRPLGETQYF. The CDR3 DNA is TGTGCCAGCAGCTTAAGACCCCTGGGAGAGACCCAGTACTTC.

As concerns this clonotype: A read error may produce the germline difference seen at one junction end. The V gene is TRBV5-3, the J gene TRBJ2-2; D gene uncertain. TRBV5-3 is known as an ORF, though its function is uncertain. The length of the CDR3 is 14 residues. The CDR3 DNA follows: TGTGCCAGCAGCTTGGATCATAACACCGGGGAGCTGTTTTTT. Protein: CASSLDHNTGELFF.

V is TRBV9 and J is TRBJ2-7; D ambiguous. CDR1 is SGDLS and CDR2 is YYNGEE in the germline V gene. The CDR3 totals 13 residues. Trimming left V 2 bases short and J 5 bases short, with 11 bases between. CDR3 amino acids: CASSVDGRDEQYF. In DNA form, the CDR3 reads TGTGCCAGCAGCGTCGACGGTAGGGACGAGCAGTACTTC.

This clonotype was counted only a few times. The chain employs TRBV28 and TRBJ1-5; 8 bases agree with TRBD1. The CDR3 is made up of 14 amino acids. The V gene end was trimmed by 4 bases and the J gene end by 6 bases; junction bases not matched to a gene: 5. The germline CDR1 and CDR2 sequences are MDHEN and SYDVKM. CDR3 sequence (DNA): TGTGCCAGCAGTTCGGACAGGGAAAGTCAGCCCCAGCATTTT. Protein product: CASSSDRESQPQHF.

The chain uses TRBV20-1 and TRBJ1-5; the match to TRBD1 covers 9 bases. Germline CDR1 is DFQATT and CDR2 is SNEGSKA (reference sequence). The V gene end was trimmed by 3 bases and the J gene end by 7 bases; junction bases not matched to a gene: 10. This CDR3 spans 15 amino acids. CDR3 nucleotide sequence: TGCAGTGCTAGTGTCGGGACAGGGAGGATGCAGCCCCAGCATTTT. Residues: CSASVGTGRMQPQHF.

This clonotype was found many times. CDR3 DNA: TGTGCCAGCAGCTTATGGAGGAACACCGGGGAGCTGTTTTTT. Translated: CASSLWRNTGELFF. V gene TRBV7-8 combines with J gene TRBJ2-2; D is unclear. The CDR3 has 14 amino acids. Deletions cut 2 bases from V and 1 base from J, with 5 bases between. The germline V gene has CDR1 SGHVS and CDR2 FQNEAQ.

This chain joins TRBV28 and TRBJ2-2, with D tentatively TRBD2 (6 bases). V lost 7 bases, J lost 3 bases, and 18 bases lay in between. CDR3 length equals 16 residues. CDR1 and CDR2 (germline): MDHEN, SYDVKM. The CDR3: CASTHTPGLYTGELFF. The DNA of the CDR3 is TGTGCCAGCACCCATACTCCGGGACTTTACACCGGGGAGCTGTTTTTT.

The V gene is TRBV10-3, the J gene TRBJ1-6, with a weak D call TRBD1 (5 bases). From germline, CDR1 is ENHRY and CDR2 SYGVKD. V was clipped by 3 bases and J by 8 bases, with 17 bases between them. There are 16 residues in the CDR3. This CDR3 is CAISDGPRGGDSPLHF. The DNA of the CDR3 is TGTGCCATCAGTGACGGCCCGCGCGGGGGAGATTCACCCCTCCACTTT.

Concerning this clonotype: At one of its ends the junction is not consistent with the germline gene, which may arise from a read error. V usage is TRBV10-3 and J usage is TRBJ1-1; unclear D gene. There are 13 residues in the CDR3. CDR1 ENHRY and CDR2 SYGVKD come from the germline V gene. DNA of the CDR3: TGTGCCATCGTGGGGTTATTGAACACTGAAGCGTTCTTT. This sequence encodes CAIVGLLNTEAFF.

This clonotype was counted a single time. The chain employs TRBV12-3 or TRBV12-4 and TRBJ2-4, with a possible D match to TRBD1 (5 bases). Trimming took 3 bases from V and 4 from J, leaving 16 bases between them. The CDR3 runs to 16 residues. CDR3 region: CASSFRVSDLKNIQYF. CDR3 DNA sequence: TGTGCCAGCAGTTTCAGGGTATCGGACCTAAAAAACATTCAGTACTTC.

This clonotype was recorded a few times. The DNA for the CDR3 is TGTGCCAGCATGGAGGGGGCGCCCCGAATACTTCCTTACAATGAGCAGTTCTTC. Encoded protein: CASMEGAPRILPYNEQFF. This chain links TRBV27 with TRBJ2-1, with a tentative D call TRBD1 (7 bases). Deletions cut 7 bases from V and 4 bases from J, with 26 bases between. This CDR3 spans 18 amino acids. Per germline, CDR1 MNHEY and CDR2 SMNVEV (reference sequence).

This clonotype has a handful of counts. The genes are TRBV6-1 and TRBJ1-5, with 9 bases that match TRBD1. There are 16 residues in the CDR3. V was pared by 4 bases and J by 0 bases, with 4 bases of the junction left unmatched. Germline lookup yields CDR1 MNHNS and CDR2 SASEGT. CDR3 residues: CASSAQDRGSNQPQHF. CDR3 coding DNA: TGTGCCAGCAGTGCCCAGGACAGGGGTAGCAATCAGCCCCAGCATTTT.

The CDR3 DNA reads TGCAGTGCCAGCCGACACTCCTCAGGGGCTGAAGCTTTCTTT. It codes for CSASRHSSGAEAFF. V gene TRBV20-1 combines with J gene TRBJ1-1; D is possibly TRBD1 (6 bases). The germline gives CDR1 DFQATT, CDR2 SNEGSKA (reference sequence). V gave up 6 bases and J gave up 6 bases, with 20 bases separating them. The CDR3 length is 14 residues.

This clonotype has at least ten counts. This chain uses TRBV7-9 with TRBJ1-2; 7 positions match TRBD1. Germline V lookup: CDR1 SEHNR, CDR2 FQNEAQ (reference sequence). The CDR3 extends over 14 amino acids. The V gene end was trimmed by 1 base and the J gene end by 5 bases; junction bases not matched to a gene: 4. CDR3 protein: CASSLEGGGYGYTF. CDR3 nucleotides: TGTGCCAGCAGCTTAGAAGGGGGCGGATATGGCTACACCTTC.

This clonotype was found a few times. J is TRBJ1-4 and V is TRBV19; no firm D call. The germline V gene encodes CDR1 LNHDA and CDR2 SQIVND (reference sequence). CDR3 length: 16 amino acids. Deletions cut 7 bases from V and 4 bases from J, with 19 bases between. CDR3: CASIDRAGPSNEKLFF. Here the CDR3 DNA reads TGTGCCAGTATCGATCGGGCCGGACCGAGTAATGAAAAACTGTTTTTT.

Turning to this clonotype: One junction end does not reproduce the germline sequence, and a read error may be involved. The V and J genes are TRBV7-6 and TRBJ1-6; 7 bases are a match to TRBD1. This CDR3 is built from 16 residues. CDR1 and CDR2 (germline): SGHVS, FNYEAQ. The CDR3 region is CASSLGQGQNNSPLPF. CDR3 nucleotides: TGTGCCAGCAGCTTGGGCCAGGGACAGAATAATTCACCCCTCCCCTTT.

The chain combines TRBV5-5 with TRBJ2-7; TRBD2 agrees at 8 bases. Germline V CDR1 and CDR2: SGHKS, YYEKEE (reference sequence). V dropped 5 bases and J dropped 6; count of bases not matched to a gene: 4. The CDR3 sequence is 12 residues long. The DNA of the CDR3 is TGTGCCAGCAGGAGCGGGAGCGGCGAGCAGTACTTC. It yields the protein CASRSGSGEQYF.

This clonotype was seen a handful of times. Germline and junction disagree at one end, which may indicate a read error. The chain employs TRBV7-6 and TRBJ2-5; 11 nucleotides agree with TRBD2. CDR1 SGHVS and CDR2 FNYEAQ come from the germline V gene. CDR3 length: 14 amino acids. The CDR3 protein is CASSSGTSGETQYF. CDR3 DNA: TGTGCTAGCAGCTCCGGGACTAGCGGAGAGACCCAGTACTTC.

This clonotype was seen only a few times. The chain combines TRBV7-9 with TRBJ1-4; D is uncertain. V was pared by 5 bases and J by 8 bases, with 21 bases between. There are 16 residues in the CDR3. Germline V gene data show CDR1 as SEHNR and CDR2 as FQNEAQ (reference sequence). This CDR3 is CASSRARNGVGEKLFF. The CDR3 DNA sequence: TGTGCCAGCAGCAGAGCTCGAAACGGAGTCGGGGAAAAACTGTTTTTT.

This clonotype occurred a few times. This rearrangement joins TRBV12-3 or TRBV12-4 to TRBJ2-1; 13 bases map to TRBD2. This CDR3 is 16 amino acids long. The V and J ends lost 6 bases and 4 bases, in that order; junction bases with no gene match: 6. CDR3 amino acids: CASSPGLAGEYNEQFF. The CDR3, as DNA: TGTGCCAGCAGCCCCGGACTAGCGGGGGAATACAATGAGCAGTTCTTC.

This clonotype has just a few counts. The V call is TRBV6-1, the J call TRBJ1-2; TRBD1 might be the D (5 bases). The CDR3 is 14 amino acids. CDR1 and CDR2 (germline): MNHNS, SASEGT. With 7 bases removed from V and 5 bases from J, the gap between germline ends came to 17 bases. CDR3 residues: CASTPRGKGYGYTF. The CDR3 nucleotides read TGTGCCAGCACCCCGCGGGGGAAAGGGTATGGCTACACCTTC.

This clonotype was detected only a few times. V gene TRBV3-1 combines with J gene TRBJ2-3; D unresolved. This CDR3 comprises 15 residues. V was clipped by 3 bases and J by 2 bases, with 12 bases between them. Per the germline V gene, CDR1 is LGHDT and CDR2 is YNNKEL (reference sequence). The CDR3 region is CASSHSGPSTDTQYF. The CDR3, as DNA: TGTGCCAGCAGCCATTCCGGGCCATCCACAGATACGCAGTATTTT.

In this sample, this clonotype turned up a few times. The J gene is TRBJ1-2, the V gene TRBV6-1; D is ambiguous. With 6 bases removed from V and 3 bases from J, the gap between germline ends came to 11 bases. Germline V gives CDR1 MNHNS, CDR2 SASEGT. The CDR3 length is 13 residues. CDR3 DNA: TGTGCCAGCAGGACCCCCCCATACTATGGCTACACCTTC. It codes for CASRTPPYYGYTF.

This clonotype was counted a few times. The chain uses TRBV7-9 and TRBJ1-4, with D possibly matching TRBD1 (5 bases). The CDR3 spans 14 residues. Germline values: CDR1 SEHNR, CDR2 FQNEAQ (reference sequence). V was clipped by 5 bases and J by 10 bases, with 17 bases between them. CDR3 amino acids: CASSLQGSSGKLFF. DNA for the CDR3: TGTGCCAGCAGCCTCCAGGGTAGTAGTGGAAAACTGTTTTTT. Using reference TRBV7-9 and TRBJ1-4 for the parts outside the CDR3, the full variable domain is DTGVSQNPRHKITKRGQNVTFRCDPISEHNRLYWYRQTLGQGPEFLTYFQNEAQLEKSRLLSDRFSAERPKGSFSTLEIQRTEQGDSAMYLCASSLQGSSGKLFFGSGTQLSVL.